This is a list of T cell receptor beta chains from one sample in a study of T cells in Graves' hyperthyroidism and ophthalmopathy. TCRdb reanalysed the multiplex PCR reads using MiXCR and keeps one entry per CDR3 protein. Of some 620,000 distinct CDR3 sequences in the sample, around 15% are singletons; the top ten hold 3.8%. The source material was blood. These receptors were obtained from a woman aged 25 to 39 with Graves' hyperthyroidism. Both conserved end residues are part of each CDR3. A D gene is named only where the DNA matches it firmly. Size tells how often a clone was seen (once, few, many) or the class of an expanded clone, and some rows leave it out.

TRBJ1-5 | NA | TRBD1 | TRBV19 | TGTGCCAGTAGGTGGGACAGGGGAAGCAATCAGCCCCAGCATTTT | CASRWDRGSNQPQHF
TRBJ1-1 | NA | TRBD1 | TRBV5-1 | TGCGCCAGCAGCTTGGTGACAGGGGACGCTGAAGCTTTCTTT | CASSLVTGDAEAFF
TRBJ2-3 | many | NA | TRBV29-1 | TGCAGCGTTGCAGGGGCTGGAGGAGGGGATACGCAGTATTTT | CSVAGAGGGDTQYF
TRBJ1-4 | few | TRBD1 | TRBV28 | TGTGCCACCCTTTTCCTCCCAGGGGGCCGGGAAAAACTGTTTTTT | CATLFLPGGREKLFF
TRBJ1-5 | many | NA | TRBV6-2/TRBV6-3 | TGTGCCAGCAGAAACCCGAGCTACGATCAGCCCCAGCATTTT | CASRNPSYDQPQHF
TRBJ1-1 | few | NA | TRBV30 | TGTGCCTGGAGTCATCAGAGAGAAGCTTTCTTT | CAWSHQREAFF
TRBJ1-5 | few | NA | TRBV7-8 | TGTGCCAGCAGCTTAAAGGGACTCAACAATCAGCCCCAGCATTTT | CASSLKGLNNQPQHF
TRBJ2-7 | few | TRBD1 | TRBV27 | TGTGCCAGCGCGGGACAGGGGGCGTTCGAGCAGTACTTC | CASAGQGAFEQYF
TRBJ2-2 | few | NA | TRBV6-1 | TGTGCCAGCAGTTGGATGCCACAAGGAGAGGTGTTTTTT | CASSWMPQGEVFF
TRBJ1-6 | few | NA | TRBV11-2 | TGTGCCAGCAGCTGGGTTGGGTCACCCCTCCACTTT | CASSWVGSPLHF
TRBJ2-5 | NA | TRBD2 | TRBV20-1 | TGCAGTGCAGACCCGACTAGCCTCCAAGAGACCCAGTACTTC | CSADPTSLQETQYF
TRBJ2-7 | many | NA | TRBV6-2/TRBV6-3 | TGTGCCAGCAGTTACTCGACCCGGGGTTCTGGCTACGAGCAGTACTTC | CASSYSTRGSGYEQYF